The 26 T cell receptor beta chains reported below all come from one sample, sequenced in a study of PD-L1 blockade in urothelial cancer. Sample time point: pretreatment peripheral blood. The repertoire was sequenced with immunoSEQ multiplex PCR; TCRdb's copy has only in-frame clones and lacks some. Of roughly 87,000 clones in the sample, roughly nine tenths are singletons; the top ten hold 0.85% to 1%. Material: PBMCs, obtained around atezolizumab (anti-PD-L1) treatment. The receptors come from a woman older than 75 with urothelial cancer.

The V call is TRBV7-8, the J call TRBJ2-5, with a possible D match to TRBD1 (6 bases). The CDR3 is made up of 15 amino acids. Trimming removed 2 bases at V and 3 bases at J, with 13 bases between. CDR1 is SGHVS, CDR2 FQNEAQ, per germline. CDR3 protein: CASSLSVGGKETQYF. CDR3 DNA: TGTGCCAGCAGCTTATCAGTAGGGGGAAAAGAGACCCAGTACTTC.

The CDR3: CASSSPGQGRGNEQFF. The CDR3 coding sequence is TGTGCCAGCAGTTCCCCGGGACAGGGGAGGGGGAATGAGCAGTTCTTC. V is TRBV28 and J is TRBJ2-1, with TRBD1 matching 10 bases. The CDR3 loop spans 16 amino acids. Germline loops: CDR1 MDHEN, CDR2 SYDVKM. With 4 bases clipped from V and 7 bases from J, the junction kept 10 bases outside the gene matches. The entire variable domain, with the rest obtained from reference TRBV28 and TRBJ2-1, is as follows: DVKVTQSSRYLVKRTGEKVFLECVQDMDHENMFWYRQDPGLGLRLIYFSYDVKMKEKGDIPEGYSVSREKKERFSLILESASTNQTSMYLCASSSPGQGRGNEQFFGPGTRLTVL.

The CDR3 protein is CASSPVRQGASGELFF. The DNA of the CDR3 is TGTGCCAGCTCACCAGTTCGGCAGGGGGCGTCGGGGGAGCTGTTTTTT. The chain recombines TRBV18 with TRBJ2-2; 8 positions match TRBD1. The CDR3 totals 16 residues. Per germline, CDR1 KGHSH and CDR2 LQKENI. V was clipped by 2 bases and J by 8 bases; unmatched bases: 10.

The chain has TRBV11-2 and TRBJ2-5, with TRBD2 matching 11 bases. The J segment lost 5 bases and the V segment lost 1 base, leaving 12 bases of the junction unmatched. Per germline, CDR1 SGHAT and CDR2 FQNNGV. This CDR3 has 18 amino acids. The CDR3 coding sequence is TGTGCCAGCAGCTTAGCTGGGAGTAGCGGGAGGGTCGGTGAGACCCAGTACTTC. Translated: CASSLAGSSGRVGETQYF.

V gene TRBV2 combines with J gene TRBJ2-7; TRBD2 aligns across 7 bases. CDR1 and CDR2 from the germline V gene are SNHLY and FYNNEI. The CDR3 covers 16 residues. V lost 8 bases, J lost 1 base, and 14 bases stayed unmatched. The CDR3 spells CASEASGTSPSYEQYF. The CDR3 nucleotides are TGTGCCAGCGAGGCTAGCGGAACATCACCTTCCTACGAGCAGTACTTC.

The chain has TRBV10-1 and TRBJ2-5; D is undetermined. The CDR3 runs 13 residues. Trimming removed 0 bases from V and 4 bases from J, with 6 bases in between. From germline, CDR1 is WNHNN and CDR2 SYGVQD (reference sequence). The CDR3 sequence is CASSESRGETQYF. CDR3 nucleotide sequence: TGCGCCAGCAGTGAGTCGAGAGGAGAGACCCAGTACTTC.

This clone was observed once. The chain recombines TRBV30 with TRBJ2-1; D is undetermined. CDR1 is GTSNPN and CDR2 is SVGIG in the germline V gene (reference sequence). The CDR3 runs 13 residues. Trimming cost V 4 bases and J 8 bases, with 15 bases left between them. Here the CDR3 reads CAWNSELLDEQFF. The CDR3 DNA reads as TGTGCCTGGAACTCGGAGCTCTTGGATGAGCAGTTCTTC.

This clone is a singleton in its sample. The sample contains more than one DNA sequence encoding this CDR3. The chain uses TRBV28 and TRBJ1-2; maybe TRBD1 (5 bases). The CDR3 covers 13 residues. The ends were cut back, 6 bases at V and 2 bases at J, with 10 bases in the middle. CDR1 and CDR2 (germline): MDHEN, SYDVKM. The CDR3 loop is CASSLDSNYGYTF. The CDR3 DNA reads TGTGCCAGCAGCCTAGACAGCAACTATGGCTACACCTTC.

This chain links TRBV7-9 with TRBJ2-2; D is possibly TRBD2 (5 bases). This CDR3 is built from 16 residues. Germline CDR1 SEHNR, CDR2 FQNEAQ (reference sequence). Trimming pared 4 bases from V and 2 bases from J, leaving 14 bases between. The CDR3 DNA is TGTGCCAGCAGCTCCGGAAGGGAGTATAACACCGGGGAGCTGTTTTTT. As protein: CASSSGREYNTGELFF.

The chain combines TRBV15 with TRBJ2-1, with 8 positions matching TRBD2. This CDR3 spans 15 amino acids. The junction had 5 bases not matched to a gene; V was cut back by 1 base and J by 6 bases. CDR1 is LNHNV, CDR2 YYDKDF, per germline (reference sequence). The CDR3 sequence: CATSRGGGGPNEQFF. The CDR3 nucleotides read TGTGCCACCAGCAGAGGCGGCGGGGGGCCCAATGAGCAGTTCTTC.

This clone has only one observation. The CDR3 nucleotides are TGTGCCAGCAGTACCGGGACTAGCGGTTCCTACGAGCAGTACTTC. This translates into CASSTGTSGSYEQYF. The gene calls are TRBV6-5 and TRBJ2-7, with 11 nucleotides matching TRBD2. The length of the CDR3 is 15 residues. Per the germline V gene, CDR1 is MNHEY and CDR2 is SVGAGI. Trimming cost V 5 bases and J 1 base; bases outside gene matches: 4.

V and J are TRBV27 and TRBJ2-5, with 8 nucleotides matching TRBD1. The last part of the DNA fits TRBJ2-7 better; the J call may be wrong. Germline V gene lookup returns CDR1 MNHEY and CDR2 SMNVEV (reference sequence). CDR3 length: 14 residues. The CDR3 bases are TGTGCCAGCAGTTTGCAGGGGGCGAATTACGAGCAGTACTTC. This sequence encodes CASSLQGANYEQYF.

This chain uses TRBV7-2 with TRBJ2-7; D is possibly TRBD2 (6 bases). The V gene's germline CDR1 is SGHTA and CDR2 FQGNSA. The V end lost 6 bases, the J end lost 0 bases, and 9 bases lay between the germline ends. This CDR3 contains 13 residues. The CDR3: CASRFGSSYEQYF. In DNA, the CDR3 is TGTGCCAGCAGATTCGGGAGCTCCTACGAGCAGTACTTC.

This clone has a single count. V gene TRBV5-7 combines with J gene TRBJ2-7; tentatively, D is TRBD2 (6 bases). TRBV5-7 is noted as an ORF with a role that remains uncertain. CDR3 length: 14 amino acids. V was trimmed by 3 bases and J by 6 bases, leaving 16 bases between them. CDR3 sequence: CASSCGIDGVEQYF. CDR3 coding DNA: TGTGCCAGCAGCTGCGGGATTGACGGGGTCGAGCAGTACTTC.

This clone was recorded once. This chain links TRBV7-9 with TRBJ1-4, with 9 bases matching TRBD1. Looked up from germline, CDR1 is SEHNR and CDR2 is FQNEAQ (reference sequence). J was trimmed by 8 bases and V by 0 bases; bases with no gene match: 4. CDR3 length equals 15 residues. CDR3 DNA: TGTGCCAGCAGCTTAGCGGGGACAGGGAACGAAAAACTGTTTTTT. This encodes CASSLAGTGNEKLFF.

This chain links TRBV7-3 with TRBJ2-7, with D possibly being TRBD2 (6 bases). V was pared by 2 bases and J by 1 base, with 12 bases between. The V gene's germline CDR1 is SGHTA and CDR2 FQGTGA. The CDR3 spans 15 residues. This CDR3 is CASSLFGGPSYEQYF. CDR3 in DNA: TGTGCCAGCAGCTTATTTGGAGGGCCTTCCTACGAGCAGTACTTC. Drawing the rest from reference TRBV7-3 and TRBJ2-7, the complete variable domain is GAGVSQTPSNKVTEKGKYVELRCDPISGHTALYWYRQSLGQGPEFLIYFQGTGAADDSGLPNDRFFAVRPEGSVSTLKIQRTERGDSAVYLCASSLFGGPSYEQYFGPGTRLTVT.

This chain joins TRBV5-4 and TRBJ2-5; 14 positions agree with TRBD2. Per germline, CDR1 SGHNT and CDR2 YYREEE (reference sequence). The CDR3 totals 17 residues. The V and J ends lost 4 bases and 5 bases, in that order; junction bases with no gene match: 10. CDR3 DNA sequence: TGTGCCAGCAGCCTCGGGACTAGCGGGAGAGGGAGGGAGACCCAGTACTTC. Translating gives CASSLGTSGRGRETQYF.

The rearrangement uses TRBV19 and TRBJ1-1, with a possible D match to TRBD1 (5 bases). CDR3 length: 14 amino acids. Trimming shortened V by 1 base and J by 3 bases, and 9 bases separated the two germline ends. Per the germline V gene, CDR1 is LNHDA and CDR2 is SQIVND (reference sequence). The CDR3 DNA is TGTGCCAGTAGTATAGTTGGGGCCCACACTGAAGCTTTCTTT. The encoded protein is CASSIVGAHTEAFF.

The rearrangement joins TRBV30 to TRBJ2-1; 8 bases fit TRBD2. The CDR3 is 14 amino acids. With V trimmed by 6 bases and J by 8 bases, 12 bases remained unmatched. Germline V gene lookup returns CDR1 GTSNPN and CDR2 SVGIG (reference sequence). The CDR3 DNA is TGTGCCTGTTCGAGAGCGGGAGATCGAGATGAGCAGTTCTTC. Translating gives CACSRAGDRDEQFF. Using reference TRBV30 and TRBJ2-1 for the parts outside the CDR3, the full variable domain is SQTIHQWPATLVQPVGSPLSLECTVEGTSNPNLYWYRQAAGRGLQLLFYSVGIGQISSEVPQNLSASRPQDRQFILSSKKLLLSDSGFYLCACSRAGDRDEQFFGPGTRLTVL.

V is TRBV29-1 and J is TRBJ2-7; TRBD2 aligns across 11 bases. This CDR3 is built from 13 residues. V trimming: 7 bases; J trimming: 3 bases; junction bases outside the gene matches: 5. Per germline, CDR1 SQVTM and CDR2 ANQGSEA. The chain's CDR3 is CSGRLAGSYEQYF. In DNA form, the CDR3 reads TGCAGCGGGCGACTAGCGGGGAGCTACGAGCAGTACTTC.

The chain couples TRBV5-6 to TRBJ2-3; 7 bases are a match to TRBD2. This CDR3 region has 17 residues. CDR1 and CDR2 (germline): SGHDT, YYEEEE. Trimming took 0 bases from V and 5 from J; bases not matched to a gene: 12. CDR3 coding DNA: TGTGCCAGCAGCTTGGTTTTGGGGGAGGGCCTGAGAGATACGCAGTATTTT. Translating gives CASSLVLGEGLRDTQYF.

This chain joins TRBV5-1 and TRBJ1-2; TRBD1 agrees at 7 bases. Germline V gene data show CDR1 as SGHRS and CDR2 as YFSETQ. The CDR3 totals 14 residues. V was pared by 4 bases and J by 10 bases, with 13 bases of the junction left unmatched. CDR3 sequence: CASSPGGTATFYTF. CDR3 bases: TGCGCCAGCAGCCCGGGCGGGACAGCCACATTCTACACCTTC.

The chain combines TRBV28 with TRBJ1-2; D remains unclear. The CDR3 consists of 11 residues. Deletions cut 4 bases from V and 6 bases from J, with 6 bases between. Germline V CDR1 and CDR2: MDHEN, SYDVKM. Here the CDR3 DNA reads TGTGCCAGCAGTTCCGGAGATGGCTACACCTTC. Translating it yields CASSSGDGYTF.

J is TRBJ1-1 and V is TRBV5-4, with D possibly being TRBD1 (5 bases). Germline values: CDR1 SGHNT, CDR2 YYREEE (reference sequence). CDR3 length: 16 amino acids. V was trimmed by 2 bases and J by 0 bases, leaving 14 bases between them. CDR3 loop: CASSFGIGVMNTEAFF. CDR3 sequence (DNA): TGTGCCAGCAGCTTCGGAATAGGGGTTATGAACACTGAAGCTTTCTTT.

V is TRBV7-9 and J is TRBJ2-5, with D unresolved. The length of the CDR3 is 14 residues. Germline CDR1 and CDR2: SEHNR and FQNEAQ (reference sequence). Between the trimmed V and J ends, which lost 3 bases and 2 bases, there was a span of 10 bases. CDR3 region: CASSFQQRQETQYF. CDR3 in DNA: TGTGCCAGCAGCTTCCAACAGAGACAAGAGACCCAGTACTTC.

The CDR3 region has the DNA TGTGCCAGCAGCGTATCCGGGACTAGTAAGCATGAGCAGTTCTTC. It yields the protein CASSVSGTSKHEQFF. The chain is built from TRBV9 and TRBJ2-1; 8 bases are a match to TRBD2. The V and J ends lost 1 base and 8 bases, in that order; junction bases with no gene match: 8. From germline, CDR1 is SGDLS and CDR2 YYNGEE. The CDR3 length is 15 residues.